Listed below are T cell receptor beta chains from one sample, sequenced in a study of blood T cell repertoires in COVID-19. Measured with immunoSEQ multiplex PCR; TCRdb has only the in-frame clones, and not every one. The profile shows under 300,000 clones, 75% to 90% of them singletons. The sample was peripheral blood. Receptor source: a woman aged 70-85 years with acute or convalescent COVID-19. Both conserved end residues are part of each CDR3. D genes are given only for firm matches. Clone size is stated in some rows and not others, as once, few, many or a class when expanded.

>once|-|TRBJ1-2|TRBV2
CASSGGGRNYGYTF
TGTGCCAGCAGTGGGGGGGGCAGAAACTATGGCTACACCTTC
>-|TRBD1|TRBJ1-1|TRBV3-1/TRBV3-2
CASSHTTGAQGAFF
TGTGCCAGCAGCCATACGACAGGGGCGCAAGGGGCTTTCTTT
>-|-|TRBJ1-3|TRBV7-5
CARSGGGHPIGNTIYF
TGTGCCAGAAGCGGGGGGGGACATCCTATCGGAAACACCATATATTTT
>-|-|TRBJ1-1|TRBV5-1
CASSRGLNEAFF
TGCGCCAGCAGCCGCGGATTGAATGAAGCTTTCTTT
>-|TRBD1|TRBJ1-6|TRBV5-4
CASSWDRDGSPLHF
TGTGCCAGCAGCTGGGACAGGGACGGTTCACCCCTCCACTTT
>-|TRBD1|TRBJ1-1|TRBV19
CASMTGGRIYTEAFF
TGTGCCAGTATGACAGGGGGACGGATATACACTGAAGCTTTCTTT
>few|-|TRBJ1-2|TRBV20-1
CSAPGARDYTF
TGCAGTGCGCCGGGAGCCCGCGATTACACCTTC
>-|-|TRBJ2-2|TRBV18
CASSSREDYPGELFF
TGTGCCAGCTCGAGCAGGGAGGATTATCCCGGGGAGCTGTTTTTT
>-|-|TRBJ1-4|TRBV5-1
CASSRTGGGEKLFF
TGCGCCAGCAGCCGGACGGGAGGAGGTGAAAAACTGTTTTTT
>-|-|TRBJ1-5|TRBV2
CASSEGGTMEAQHF
TGTGCCAGCAGTGAAGGGGGGACAATGGAAGCCCAGCATTTT
>-|-|TRBJ1-4|TRBV5-1
CASSLGGTVDEKLFF
TGCGCCAGCAGCTTGGGCGGGACGGTGGATGAAAAACTGTTTTTT
>few|-|TRBJ1-2|TRBV14
CASSQLRAYGYTF
TGTGCCAGCAGCCAACTAAGAGCTTATGGCTACACCTTC
>-|-|TRBJ1-3|TRBV19
CASSIVGGLDTIYF
TGTGCCAGTAGTATTGTCGGGGGTCTGGACACCATATATTTT
>-|-|TRBJ1-2|TRBV28
CASSFGRENGYTF
TGTGCCAGCAGTTTTGGCAGGGAAAATGGCTACACCTTC
>-|TRBD1|TRBJ2-2|TRBV7-8
CASSLEGQDAGNTGELFF
TGTGCCAGCAGCTTAGAGGGACAGGATGCCGGGAACACCGGGGAGCTGTTTTTT
>-|TRBD1|TRBJ1-1|TRBV3-1/TRBV3-2
CASSEGGAVTEAFF
TGTGCCAGCAGCGAAGGGGGCGCGGTCACTGAAGCTTTCTTT
>few|-|TRBJ1-2|TRBV5-1
CASSLEGDYGYTF
TGCGCCAGCAGCTTGGAGGGGGACTATGGCTACACCTTC
>-|-|TRBJ1-1|TRBV6-1
CASSEIQGSAGKAFF
TGTGCCAGCAGTGAAATTCAGGGGTCGGCGGGTAAAGCTTTCTTT
>-|-|TRBJ2-3|TRBV18
CASSPATYTGGTDTQYF
TGTGCCAGCTCACCAGCAACTTATACAGGAGGCACAGATACGCAGTATTTT
>-|TRBD1|TRBJ2-2|TRBV19
CASTPGTGNTGELFF
TGTGCCAGTACTCCCGGGACAGGGAACACCGGGGAGCTGTTTTTT
>-|-|TRBJ2-1|TRBV7-9
CASSHQAGTSYNEQFF
TGTGCCAGCAGCCATCAGGCGGGGACCTCCTACAATGAGCAGTTCTTC
>-|-|TRBJ1-3|TRBV6-5
CASSPGSGGNTIYF
TGTGCCAGCAGTCCAGGGTCCGGAGGAAACACCATATATTTT
>-|-|TRBJ1-5|TRBV19
CASSALPGQPQHF
TGTGCCAGTAGTGCCCTTCCGGGGCAGCCCCAGCATTTT
>-|TRBD2|TRBJ2-1|TRBV7-9
CASSFSGGAEEQFF
TGTGCCAGCAGCTTTAGCGGGGGGGCAGAGGAGCAGTTCTTC
>-|TRBD2|TRBJ2-1|TRBV10-1
CASSEAGFTYNEQFF
TGCGCCAGCAGCGAAGCGGGGTTCACCTACAATGAGCAGTTCTTC
>-|-|TRBJ2-1|TRBV15
CATSQGSYNEQFF
TGTGCCACCAGCCAGGGGTCCTACAATGAGCAGTTCTTC
>-|-|TRBJ2-3|TRBV5-6
CASVLRQVVNTDTQYF
TGTGCCAGCGTGTTGCGACAGGTCGTCAACACAGATACGCAGTATTTT
>once|-|TRBJ1-1|TRBV4-1
CASSQESIATEAFF
TGCGCCAGCAGCCAAGAATCCATAGCGACTGAAGCTTTCTTT
>-|TRBD1|TRBJ1-2|TRBV5-1
CASSPTTGRLLGGYTF
TGCGCCAGCAGCCCTACGACAGGGAGGCTTTTGGGTGGCTACACCTTC
>-|TRBD2|TRBJ2-1|TRBV2
CASSERQLAGGQFF
TGTGCCAGCAGTGAACGACAACTAGCGGGGGGACAGTTCTTC
>-|TRBD1|TRBJ1-2|TRBV5-4
CASSSDKGQGLYGYTF
TGTGCCAGCAGCTCAGACAAAGGACAGGGCCTCTATGGCTACACCTTC
>-|TRBD1|TRBJ1-3|TRBV18
CASSPDRVTGNTIYF
TGTGCCAGCTCACCGGACAGGGTTACTGGAAACACCATATATTTT
>-|TRBD1|TRBJ2-7|TRBV7-9
CASTRTGAFYEQYF
TGTGCCAGCACTAGGACAGGGGCTTTTTACGAGCAGTACTTC
>-|TRBD1|TRBJ2-7|TRBV19
CASSIGGGVYEQYF
TGTGCCAGTAGTATAGGAGGGGGCGTCTACGAGCAGTACTTC
>-|-|TRBJ2-1|TRBV11-2
CASSLDARGGYNEQFF
TGTGCCAGCAGCTTAGACGCCAGAGGGGGCTACAATGAGCAGTTCTTC
>-|-|TRBJ1-1|TRBV7-9
CASSSRVGSVEAFF
TGTGCCAGCAGCTCCAGGGTAGGCTCGGTTGAAGCTTTCTTT
>-|TRBD1|TRBJ1-1|TRBV15
CATSSHRGWKTEAFF
TGTGCCACCAGCAGTCACAGGGGGTGGAAGACTGAAGCTTTCTTT
>-|-|TRBJ1-1|TRBV14
CASSLAGGGSSTEAFF
TGTGCCAGCAGCCTCGCCGGCGGGGGCTCGAGCACTGAAGCTTTCTTT
>-|-|TRBJ1-4|TRBV25-1
CASRAQSKNEKLFF
TGTGCCAGCAGGGCACAGAGTAAAAATGAAAAACTGTTTTTT
>-|-|TRBJ1-1|TRBV6-5
CASSSGGGGTEAFF
TGTGCCAGCAGTTCCGGAGGGGGAGGGACTGAAGCTTTCTTT
>once|-|TRBJ2-1|TRBV27
CASSGGFYNEQFF
TGTGCCAGCAGCGGGGGTTTCTACAATGAGCAGTTCTTC